The rows below give T cell receptor beta chains drawn from one sample of a study of blood T cell repertoires in COVID-19. Produced via immunoSEQ multiplex PCR; TCRdb's table is partial and in-frame only. The sample lists 300,000 to 350,000 clones; roughly 87% were seen once. Input material: PBMCs or T cells enriched from blood (not recorded which). These receptors were obtained from a woman aged 25-40 years who had recovered from COVID-19. Both conserved end residues are part of each CDR3. Fields, in order: clone size, D gene, V gene, CDR3 protein. D genes are given only for firm matches. The size of a clone is reported for some rows only, either as once, few or many, or as a class for expanded clones.

. . TRBV18 CASSRDKNTEAFF
. . TRBV5-6 CASSLRAGKSPLHF
. TRBD1 TRBV7-8 CASSLATGGNQPQHF
. . TRBV5-1 CASRAGDFSGNTIYF
. . TRBV30 CAWSDGRFDEKLFF
. . TRBV27 CASSLGRGPNYGYTF
. . TRBV7-9 CASALTGSSYEQYF
. TRBD2 TRBV11-2 CASSLWIAGGHEQFF
. TRBD2 TRBV11-2 CASSSNAGGPFSEQFF
. TRBD2 TRBV5-4 CASSLEGSGGQETQYF
once . TRBV7-8 CASSIRGGSNNEQFF
once TRBD1 TRBV6-5 CASNPGQGNSPLHF
. . TRBV2 CASSAAPAGEAGYTF
. . TRBV25-1 CASSEFGGSPLHF
. . TRBV19 CASSPPGQWGIYEQYF
. . TRBV5-1 CASSSYLVGEGTNEKLFF